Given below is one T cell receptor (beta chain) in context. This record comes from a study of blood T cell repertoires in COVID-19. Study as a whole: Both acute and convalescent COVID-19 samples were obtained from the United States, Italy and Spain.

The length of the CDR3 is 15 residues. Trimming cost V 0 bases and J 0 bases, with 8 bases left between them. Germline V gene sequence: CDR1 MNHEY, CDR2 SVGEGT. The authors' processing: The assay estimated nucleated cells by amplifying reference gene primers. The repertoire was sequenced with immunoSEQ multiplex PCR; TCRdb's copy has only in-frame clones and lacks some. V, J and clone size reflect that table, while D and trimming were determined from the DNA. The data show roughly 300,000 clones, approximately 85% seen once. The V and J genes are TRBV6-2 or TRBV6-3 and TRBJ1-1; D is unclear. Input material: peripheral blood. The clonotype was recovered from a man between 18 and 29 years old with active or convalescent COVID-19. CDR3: CASSYSGGLNTEAFF. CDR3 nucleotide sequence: TGTGCCAGCAGTTACTCTGGCGGATTGAACACTGAAGCTTTCTTT.